A single sample gave rise to the 9 T cell receptor beta chains below, sequenced in a study of shared clonotypes between healthy human individuals. Sequenced by immunoSEQ multiplex PCR; TCRdb stores in-frame clones only, minus some. This table has 2 million to 2.5 million clones, roughly 94% appearing once. Naive CD8 cells were CD45RO-negative, positively selected for CCR7, excluding terminally differentiated effector memory CD45RA+ cells. Sequencing was carried out using naive CD8+ T cells sorted from blood. The receptor set was obtained from a man aged 18-30 years in good health.

This chain links TRBV9 with TRBJ1-3; D is possibly TRBD1 (6 bases). Per germline, CDR1 SGDLS and CDR2 YYNGEE. Trimming removed 4 bases at V and 3 bases at J, with 17 bases between. This CDR3 is built from 16 residues. The CDR3 DNA sequence: TGTGCCAGCAGCCCCCAAAGGGGGGGACTTGGAAACACCATATATTTT. This encodes CASSPQRGGLGNTIYF.

This chain joins TRBV19 and TRBJ1-5, with D uncertain. The CDR3 runs 14 residues. Germline V gene data show CDR1 as LNHDA and CDR2 as SQIVND (reference sequence). The ends were cut back, 5 bases at V and 0 bases at J, with 8 bases in the middle. The CDR3, as DNA: TGTGCCAGTAGTCCCCGGGCTAGCAATCAGCCCCAGCATTTT. Protein: CASSPRASNQPQHF.

This chain joins TRBV13 and TRBJ2-3; TRBD2 matches at 14 bases. V lost 5 bases, J lost 4 bases, and 8 bases stayed unmatched. Germline-derived CDR1 and CDR2 are PRHDT and FYEKMQ (reference sequence). The CDR3 has 17 residues. The CDR3 DNA sequence: TGTGCCAGCAGCCCCCGGGGACTAGCGGGGGACGCAGATACGCAGTATTTT. Protein: CASSPRGLAGDADTQYF.

The chain links TRBV27 to TRBJ1-6, with 7 bases lining up with TRBD1. V dropped 0 bases and J dropped 6; count of bases not matched to a gene: 2. There are 15 residues in the CDR3. In germline, CDR1 is MNHEY, CDR2 SMNVEV (reference sequence). This CDR3 reads CASSLSKGANSPLHF. CDR3 bases: TGTGCCAGCAGTTTATCGAAGGGGGCTAATTCACCCCTCCACTTT.

The rearrangement uses TRBV7-3 and TRBJ2-1; TRBD1 or TRBD2 may be the D gene (5 bases each). Germline CDR1 is SGHTA and CDR2 is FQGTGA. The CDR3 loop spans 11 amino acids. V was cut by 3 bases and J by 9 bases, with 6 bases left in between. The CDR3 protein is CASSFGGEQFF. The CDR3 DNA is TGTGCCAGCAGCTTTGGGGGTGAGCAGTTCTTC.

The J gene is TRBJ2-7, the V gene TRBV5-6; D call uncertain. Trimming stripped 0 bases from V and 0 bases from J, with 7 bases between. Germline CDR1 reads SGHDT; CDR2 reads YYEEEE. The CDR3 has 14 residues. CDR3 sequence (DNA): TGTGCCAGCAGCTTGGCCCACAGCTCCTACGAGCAGTACTTC. It encodes CASSLAHSSYEQYF.

The rearrangement joins TRBV15 to TRBJ1-5; D is possibly TRBD1 (6 bases). The CDR3 consists of 19 residues. Germline V gives CDR1 LNHNV, CDR2 YYDKDF (reference sequence). Trimming shortened V by 5 bases and J by 3 bases, and 26 bases separated the two germline ends. CDR3: CATSSRLGGQGSPNQPQHF. CDR3 nucleotide sequence: TGTGCCACCAGCTCACGCCTTGGGGGTCAGGGGTCCCCCAATCAGCCCCAGCATTTT.

J is TRBJ2-2 and V is TRBV6-5; no reliable D call. The CDR3 spans 15 residues. The germline V gene encodes CDR1 MNHEY and CDR2 SVGAGI. Trimming shortened V by 2 bases and J by 2 bases, and 9 bases separated the two germline ends. For the CDR3, the DNA is TGTGCCAGCAGTTACGGCTACCCCAACACCGGGGAGCTGTTTTTT. This codes for CASSYGYPNTGELFF.

To note about this clone: Other DNA sequences in this sample translate to the same CDR3. The CDR3 region is CASSLDRGNTEAFF. Here the CDR3 DNA reads TGCGCCAGCAGCCTAGACAGGGGAAACACTGAAGCTTTCTTT. The chain combines TRBV4-3 with TRBJ1-1; 8 positions agree with TRBD1. Unmatched junction bases numbered 3, after V lost 4 bases and J lost 2 bases. The CDR3 is made up of 14 amino acids. Germline V CDR1 and CDR2: LGHNA, YSLEER.